The present T cell receptor (beta chain) was sequenced within a study of vaccination and CD4 T cells after COVID-19. Study information: Two Hispanic individuals were among six male and four female convalescent patients.

TCRdb passed the PCR reads through MiXCR, listing each CDR3 protein once. The table records 20,000 to 25,000 distinct CDR3 sequences, around three fifths of them present only once. The CDR3 extends over 15 amino acids. The germline gives CDR1 MDHEN, CDR2 SYDVKM. Trimming took off 3 bases at V and 0 bases at J, with 6 bases between the two ends. This sample comprised CD4+ T cells from blood, obtained before SARS-CoV-2 vaccination. The chain links TRBV28 to TRBJ2-6, with TRBD2 as a possible D gene (6 bases). This TCR came from a human donor who had recovered from COVID-19. CDR3 sequence (DNA): TGTGCCAGCAGTTTGGGGGGCTCTGGGGCCAACGTCCTGACTTTC. Protein sequence: CASSLGGSGANVLTF.